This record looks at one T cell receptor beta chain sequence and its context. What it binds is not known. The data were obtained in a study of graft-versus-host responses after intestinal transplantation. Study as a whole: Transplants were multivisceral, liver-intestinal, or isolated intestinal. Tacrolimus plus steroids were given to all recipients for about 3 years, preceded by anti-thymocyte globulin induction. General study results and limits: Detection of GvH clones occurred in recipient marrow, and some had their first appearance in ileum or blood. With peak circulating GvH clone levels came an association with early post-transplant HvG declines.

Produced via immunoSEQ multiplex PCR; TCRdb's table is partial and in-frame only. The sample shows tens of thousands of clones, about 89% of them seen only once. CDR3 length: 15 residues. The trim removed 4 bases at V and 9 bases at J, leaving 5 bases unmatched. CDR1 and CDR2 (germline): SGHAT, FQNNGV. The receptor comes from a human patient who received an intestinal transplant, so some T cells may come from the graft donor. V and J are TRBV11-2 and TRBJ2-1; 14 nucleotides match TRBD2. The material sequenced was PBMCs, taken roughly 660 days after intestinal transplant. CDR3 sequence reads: CASSSTSGGAVEQFF. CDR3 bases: TGTGCCAGCAGCTCGACTAGCGGGGGGGCCGTTGAGCAGTTCTTC.